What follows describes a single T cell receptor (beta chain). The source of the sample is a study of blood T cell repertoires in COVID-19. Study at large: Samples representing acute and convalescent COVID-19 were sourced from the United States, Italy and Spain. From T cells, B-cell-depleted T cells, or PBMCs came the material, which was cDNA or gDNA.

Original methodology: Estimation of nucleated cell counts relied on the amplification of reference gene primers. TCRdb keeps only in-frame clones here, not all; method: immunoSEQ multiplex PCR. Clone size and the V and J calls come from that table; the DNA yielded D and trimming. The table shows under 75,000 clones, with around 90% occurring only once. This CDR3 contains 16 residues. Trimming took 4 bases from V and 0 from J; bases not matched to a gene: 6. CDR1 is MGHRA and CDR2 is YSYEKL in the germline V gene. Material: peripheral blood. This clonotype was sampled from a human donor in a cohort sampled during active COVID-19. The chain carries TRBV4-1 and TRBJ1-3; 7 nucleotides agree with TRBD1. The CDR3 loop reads CASSRPGTDSGNTIYF. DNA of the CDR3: TGCGCCAGCAGCCGCCCGGGGACAGACTCTGGAAACACCATATATTTT.